This TCR beta chain was identified during a study of cytomegalovirus exposure and HLA in healthy donors. Study findings and constraints: Most TCR beta V segments were productive about 90% or about 30% of the time in an earlier analysis.

Per germline, CDR1 MGHDK and CDR2 SYGVNS. Germline trimming cut 0 bases from V and 7 bases from J; bases unmatched to any gene: 2. The CDR3 is 14 residues long. A word on this clone: Antigen: not known.

In the PCR, 60 Vbeta and 13 Jbeta primers were used. TCRdb keeps only in-frame clones here, not all; method: immunoSEQ multiplex PCR. The data show 220,000 or so clones, 75% to 85% seen once. What was sequenced was PBMCs. V usage is TRBV25-1 and J usage is TRBJ1-1; 10 nucleotides align to TRBD1. This receptor was taken from a woman aged 40 to 49 in good health and CMV-seronegative. The CDR3 nucleotides are TGTGCCAGCAGTGAATATGGGACAGGGGATGAAGCTTTCTTT. Amino acids: CASSEYGTGDEAFF.